The clone carrying this T cell receptor (beta chain) occurred many times. Antigen unknown. The data stem from a study of Graves' ophthalmopathy and Graves' hyperthyroidism. Regarding the study as a whole: The majority of expanded thyroid clonotypes above 0.001 frequency also occurred in blood.

Exclusion criteria comprised other autoimmune diseases, uncontrolled infections, pregnancy or lactation in patients. Scientists amplified the TCR beta CDR3 regions from RNA transcripts. An initial RT-PCR round employing HTBI primers preceded a second-round multiplex PCR. TCRdb called the multiplex PCR reads again in MiXCR, with one record for every CDR3 protein. This table holds around 400,000 distinct CDR3 sequences, approximately 20% found once. This CDR3 contains 16 residues. With 5 bases removed from V and 0 bases from J, the gap between germline ends came to 16 bases. The sequence derives from a woman younger than 35 with Graves' ophthalmopathy. The sample taken for sequencing was peripheral blood. The rearrangement uses TRBV12-3 or TRBV12-4 and TRBJ1-1; maybe TRBD1 (5 bases). The CDR3 coding sequence is TGTGCCAGCAGTCCTGAGGGGACGGGTATGAACACTGAAGCTTTCTTT. Translation: CASSPEGTGMNTEAFF.